The 8 T cell receptor beta chains below come from one sample, sequenced in a study of response to subunit inactivated influenza vaccine (dated by TCRdb to the late 2010s). Preparation of the library involved RT-PCR. This sample was sequenced with an Illumina HiSeq 2500. Using fastp trimming at Q25 and MiXCR clonotype assembly, TCRdb reanalyzed the public sequencing data and kept in-frame beta chains. A single entry per CDR3 protein holds the most common genes and DNA from its merged rows. Within this sample are over 150,000 distinct CDR3 sequences, with about an eighth of them counted one time only. The ten largest account for about 25% of the sample. This specimen was CD8+ T cells sorted from PBMCs, taken 5 days after vaccination. These receptors were obtained from a man aged 50 or older who received an inactivated influenza vaccine. Donor details come from another sample of the same person, matched by shared clones.

The J gene is TRBJ2-7, the V gene TRBV10-3; D gene ambiguous. The CDR3 runs to 11 residues. The V end lost 6 bases, the J end lost 5 bases, and 8 bases lay between the germline ends. Per the germline V gene, CDR1 is ENHRY and CDR2 is SYGVKD. CDR3 region: CAIRAGDEQYF. Here the CDR3 DNA reads TGTGCCATCAGAGCTGGGGACGAGCAGTACTTC.

This clonotype was detected only a few times. This chain links TRBV29-1 with TRBJ2-2; 7 bases are shared with TRBD2. From germline, CDR1 is SQVTM and CDR2 ANQGSEA. With V trimmed by 4 bases and J by 2 bases, 4 bases remained unmatched. The CDR3 extends over 14 amino acids. For the CDR3, the DNA is TGCAGCGTTGGGGGAGGGGTTAACACCGGGGAGCTGTTTTTT. Amino acid sequence: CSVGGGVNTGELFF.

The J gene is TRBJ2-7, the V gene TRBV5-1; D is ambiguous. V was pared by 1 base and J by 3 bases, with 8 bases between. Germline V gene lookup returns CDR1 SGHRS and CDR2 YFSETQ. The CDR3 runs 13 residues. The CDR3 sequence is CASSLSLHYEQYF. In nucleotides, the CDR3 is TGCGCCAGCAGCTTGAGCCTCCACTACGAGCAGTACTTC.

V is TRBV5-5 and J is TRBJ2-1, with 9 bases fitting TRBD2. V shed 4 bases, J shed 5 bases, and the junction held 10 bases outside the gene matches. This CDR3 has 16 residues. Germline CDR1 reads SGHKS; CDR2 reads YYEKEE (reference sequence). The chain's CDR3 is CASSQYRLAEHNEQFF. The CDR3 nucleotides read TGTGCCAGCAGCCAATACCGACTAGCGGAACACAATGAGCAGTTCTTC.

The chain uses TRBV5-6 and TRBJ2-7, with D possibly being TRBD2 (5 bases). This CDR3 has 17 amino acids. V lost 0 bases, J lost 0 bases, and 16 bases lay in between. Looked up from germline, CDR1 is SGHDT and CDR2 is YYEEEE. As DNA, the CDR3 is TGTGCCAGCAGCTTGGGAGCAACTAGTTTCAGCTCCTACGAGCAGTACTTC. Residues: CASSLGATSFSSYEQYF. Using reference TRBV5-6 and TRBJ2-7 for the parts outside the CDR3, the full variable domain is DAGVTQSPTHLIKTRGQQVTLRCSPKSGHDTVSWYQQALGQGPQFIFQYYEEEERQRGNFPDRFSGHQFPNYSSELNVNALLLGDSALYLCASSLGATSFSSYEQYFGPGTRLTVT.

V and J are TRBV20-1 and TRBJ2-1, with D possibly matching TRBD1 (5 bases). CDR1 is DFQATT and CDR2 is SNEGSKA in the germline V gene (reference sequence). The V end was cut by 0 bases, the J end by 9 bases, with 6 bases between. The CDR3 loop spans 11 amino acids. The CDR3 region is CSAREGAEQFF. The CDR3 nucleotides are TGCAGTGCTAGAGAAGGGGCTGAGCAGTTCTTC.

The gene calls are TRBV4-1 and TRBJ2-7; TRBD1 or TRBD2 may be the D gene (6 bases each). Germline V gene data show CDR1 as MGHRA and CDR2 as YSYEKL. The CDR3 sequence is 14 residues long. The V end lost 2 bases, the J end lost 4 bases, and 12 bases lay between the germline ends. The CDR3 DNA reads TGCGCCAGCAGCCAACCCGGGGGCTCATACGAGCAGTACTTC. The encoded protein is CASSQPGGSYEQYF.

The chain has TRBV2 and TRBJ2-7; tentative D call: TRBD1 (5 bases). The CDR3 spans 11 residues. Germline CDR1 reads SNHLY; CDR2 reads FYNNEI. V lost 8 bases, J lost 6 bases, and 11 bases lay in between. This CDR3 reads CASLQAPEQYF. CDR3 DNA sequence: TGTGCCAGCCTACAGGCCCCCGAGCAGTACTTC.